This entry lists 21 T cell receptor beta chains sequenced from one sample in a study of blood T cell repertoires in COVID-19. Profiling relied on immunoSEQ multiplex PCR, and the TCRdb table lists in-frame clones only, not all of them. The sample lists fewer than 65,000 clones; under 95% were seen once. What was sequenced was peripheral blood. The receptor set was obtained from a human donor in a cohort sampled during active COVID-19.

A few counts support this clone. CDR3 amino acids: CATGGSPLHF. Here the CDR3 DNA reads TGTGCCACGGGGGGTTCACCCCTCCACTTT. The J gene is TRBJ1-6, the V gene TRBV6-5; tentative D call: TRBD1 (5 bases). V gave up 10 bases and J gave up 9 bases, with 7 bases separating them. Germline V gene sequence: CDR1 MNHEY, CDR2 SVGAGI. The CDR3 runs 10 residues.

The chain employs TRBV6-1 and TRBJ1-2; TRBD1 aligns across 11 bases. CDR1 is MNHNS and CDR2 is SASEGT in the germline V gene. CDR3 size: 14 residues. The V segment lost 2 bases and the J segment 8 bases; nucleotides outside the gene matches: 4. CDR3 nucleotide sequence: TGTGCCAGCAGTGAAAGGGGACAGGGGGGAGGCTACACCTTC. Translated, it gives CASSERGQGGGYTF.

This sequence joins TRBV25-1 and TRBJ2-7, with 7 bases that match TRBD2. Germline V gene lookup returns CDR1 MGHDK and CDR2 SYGVNS. The CDR3 sequence is 15 residues long. Trimming cost V 7 bases and J 4 bases; bases outside gene matches: 13. As DNA, the CDR3 is TGTGCCAGCAAATCCAACTGGGGGGGAGAATACGAGCAGTACTTC. It is translated as CASKSNWGGEYEQYF.

The J gene is TRBJ1-2, the V gene TRBV12-3 or TRBV12-4; D is undetermined. V gave up 5 bases and J gave up 1 base, with 8 bases separating them. The CDR3 spans 13 residues. The CDR3 DNA is TGTGCCAGCAGTCCCGGGATTAACTATGGCTACACCTTC. Its translation: CASSPGINYGYTF.

The rearrangement joins TRBV20-1 to TRBJ2-1; 7 nucleotides match TRBD2. Germline V gene lookup returns CDR1 DFQATT and CDR2 SNEGSKA (reference sequence). CDR3 size: 14 residues. With 3 bases clipped from V and 5 bases from J, the junction kept 7 bases outside the gene matches. CDR3 loop: CSASGGSGDNEQFF. DNA for the CDR3: TGCAGTGCTAGTGGCGGGAGCGGGGACAATGAGCAGTTCTTC.

CDR3 protein: CASSQGLGLDSPLHF. The CDR3, as DNA: TGTGCCAGCAGCCAAGGTTTGGGGCTGGATTCACCCCTCCACTTT. The chain links TRBV16 to TRBJ1-6, with TRBD1 as a possible D gene (5 bases). The CDR3 totals 15 residues. CDR1 and CDR2 from the germline V gene are KGHSY and FQNENV. The ends were cut back, 2 bases at V and 8 bases at J, with 13 bases in the middle.

This chain connects TRBV6-5 to TRBJ2-7; 9 bases are shared with TRBD1. Losses at the gene ends were 4 bases for V and 1 base for J; bases not matched to a gene: 8. Germline CDR1 reads MNHEY; CDR2 reads SVGAGI. This CDR3 region has 16 residues. The CDR3, as DNA: TGTGCCAGCAGTTCAACAGGGGGCCTAACTTCCTACGAGCAGTACTTC. It encodes CASSSTGGLTSYEQYF.

CDR3 in DNA: TGTGCCAGTAGTATCGCGGGACAGGGGAATTCACCCCTCCACTTT. Protein: CASSIAGQGNSPLHF. The rearrangement links TRBV19 to TRBJ1-6; 10 bases are a match to TRBD1. CDR1 is LNHDA and CDR2 is SQIVND in the germline V gene (reference sequence). The CDR3 totals 15 residues. V was pared by 3 bases and J by 7 bases, with 3 bases of the junction left unmatched.

This rearrangement joins TRBV20-1 to TRBJ1-4; D gene uncertain. CDR3 length: 11 amino acids. Germline assignment: CDR1 DFQATT and CDR2 SNEGSKA (reference sequence). V was trimmed by 7 bases and J by 7 bases, leaving 10 bases between them. The CDR3 spells CSGYGGEKLFF. The CDR3 DNA follows: TGCAGTGGATACGGTGGTGAAAAACTGTTTTTT.

V and J are TRBV27 and TRBJ2-3; a possible D gene is TRBD1 (5 bases). Trimming left V 3 bases short and J 4 bases short, with 14 bases between. Germline V gene lookup returns CDR1 MNHEY and CDR2 SMNVEV (reference sequence). This CDR3 has 15 amino acids. The CDR3 nucleotides are TGTGCCAGCAGTTTCCAGGGAAGAGTGGCAGATACGCAGTATTTT. This translates into CASSFQGRVADTQYF.

This clone was counted a few times. The CDR3 spells CASSPPMRQPQHF. CDR3 DNA sequence: TGTGCCAGCAGTCCACCCATGAGGCAGCCCCAGCATTTT. The chain joins TRBV28 to TRBJ1-5; D call uncertain. The germline V and J ends were trimmed by 5 bases and 7 bases, with 12 bases remaining between them. Germline lookup yields CDR1 MDHEN and CDR2 SYDVKM. The CDR3 covers 13 residues.

The rearrangement joins TRBV11-3 to TRBJ1-2; D perhaps matches TRBD1 (5 bases). V lost 3 bases, J lost 0 bases, and 14 bases lay in between. CDR3 size: 16 residues. Germline V CDR1 and CDR2: SGHNT, YENEEA. CDR3 sequence: CASSFQTGLTNYGYTF. DNA for the CDR3: TGTGCCAGCAGCTTCCAAACAGGACTAACTAACTATGGCTACACCTTC. Looking up the rest from reference TRBV11-3 and TRBJ1-2 gives the full variable domain: EAGVVQSPRYKIIEKKQPVAFWCNPISGHNTLYWYLQNLGQGPELLIRYENEEAVDDSQLPKDRFSAERLKGVDSTLKIQPAELGDSAVYLCASSFQTGLTNYGYTFGSGTRLTVV.

V gene TRBV11-2 combines with J gene TRBJ2-7; weak D call: TRBD2 (7 bases). CDR3 length equals 19 residues. V was shortened by 1 base and J by 3 bases, with 25 bases between the two germline ends. Germline CDR1 SGHAT, CDR2 FQNNGV. CDR3 region: CASSLAFRGASSISYEQYF. CDR3 DNA sequence: TGTGCCAGCAGCTTAGCCTTTCGGGGGGCTAGCTCAATCAGCTACGAGCAGTACTTC.

The chain has TRBV5-8 and TRBJ1-1; D is ambiguous. The germline V gene encodes CDR1 SGHTS and CDR2 YDEGEE. Trimming cost V 9 bases and J 5 bases, with 20 bases left between them. This CDR3 has 14 residues. CDR3 sequence: CATTLGPASTEAFF. CDR3 bases: TGTGCCACCACACTAGGACCCGCGAGTACTGAAGCTTTCTTT.

V gene TRBV19 combines with J gene TRBJ2-7; a possible D gene is TRBD2 (6 bases). Trimming shortened V by 6 bases and J by 0 bases, and 12 bases separated the two germline ends. This CDR3 is built from 14 residues. Germline values: CDR1 LNHDA, CDR2 SQIVND (reference sequence). The CDR3 is CASSRRDSSYEQYF. The CDR3 DNA reads as TGTGCCAGTAGCCGAAGGGACTCCTCCTACGAGCAGTACTTC.

The chain carries TRBV6-5 and TRBJ2-7; 9 nucleotides match TRBD1. Germline V gene lookup returns CDR1 MNHEY and CDR2 SVGAGI. CDR3 size: 14 residues. V shed 4 bases, J shed 4 bases, and the junction held 5 bases outside the gene matches. This CDR3 reads CASSLSGQGYEQYF. As DNA, the CDR3 is TGTGCCAGCAGTTTATCGGGACAGGGTTACGAGCAGTACTTC.

The CDR3 spells CAIELLSYEQYV. For the CDR3, the DNA is TGTGCCATCGAATTGCTATCCTACGAGCAGTACGTC. The rearrangement links TRBV10-3 to TRBJ2-7, with D unresolved. The CDR3 has 12 amino acids. Germline loops: CDR1 ENHRY, CDR2 SYGVKD. V lost 8 bases and J lost 1, with 9 bases in between.

V is TRBV19 and J is TRBJ1-2; D remains unclear. The CDR3 is 11 amino acids. Germline CDR1 is LNHDA and CDR2 is SQIVND (reference sequence). V was pared by 11 bases and J by 4 bases, with 11 bases between. CDR3 sequence (DNA): TGTGCCGCTAGGCTCGGCTATGGCTACACCTTC. It is translated as CAARLGYGYTF.

J is TRBJ2-3 and V is TRBV4-2; D is undetermined. This CDR3 comprises 15 residues. Germline V lookup: CDR1 LGHNA, CDR2 YNFKEQ. V shed 0 bases and J shed 2 bases, with 9 bases lying between them. DNA for the CDR3: TGTGCCAGCAGCCAAGATCGGCAGGTCACAGATACGCAGTATTTT. It is translated as CASSQDRQVTDTQYF.

A few counts support this clone. This chain connects TRBV19 to TRBJ2-7; TRBD2 matches 11 bases. The CDR3 has 14 amino acids. The junction had 3 bases not matched to a gene; V was cut back by 6 bases and J by 2 bases. The germline gives CDR1 LNHDA, CDR2 SQIVND (reference sequence). Here the CDR3 reads CASRMTSGTYEQYF. The CDR3 region has the DNA TGTGCCAGTAGAATGACTAGCGGGACCTACGAGCAGTACTTC.

V usage is TRBV6-2 or TRBV6-3 and J usage is TRBJ1-5, with 8 bases that match TRBD1. Unmatched junction bases numbered 1, after V lost 1 base and J lost 5 bases. Germline CDR1 reads MNHEY; CDR2 reads SVGEGT. The CDR3 extends over 14 amino acids. CDR3 DNA: TGTGCCAGCAGTTACTGGACAGGGTATCAGCCCCAGCATTTT. Translating it yields CASSYWTGYQPQHF.